This TCR beta chain derives from a study of early T cells in non-severe SARS-CoV-2 infection. V gave up 7 bases and J gave up 6 bases, with 11 bases separating them. The CDR3 runs 12 residues. Overall study findings and caveats: Database matching using VDJdb favored anti-spike CD8 responses, with private and CD4 specificities left missing.

Individual cDNA molecules were tagged with unique molecular identifiers, the study reported. MiXCR, applied by TCRdb to the 5' RACE reads, yields one record per CDR3 protein. This sample carries tens of thousands of distinct CDR3 sequences, less than 6.5% of them seen once, and the ten largest clones take 4.5% to 5.5%. Details on this clonotype: Its target is not known.

The starting material was whole blood, obtained at baseline. The chain is built from TRBV12-3 or TRBV12-4 and TRBJ2-3; TRBD1 or TRBD2 may be the D gene (5 bases each). The receptor was derived from an adult who was a healthcare worker with PCR-confirmed SARS-CoV-2 infection or an uninfected control (not recorded which). The CDR3 reads CASKLGADTQYF. The CDR3 nucleotides read TGTGCCAGCAAACTAGGGGCTGATACGCAGTATTTT.